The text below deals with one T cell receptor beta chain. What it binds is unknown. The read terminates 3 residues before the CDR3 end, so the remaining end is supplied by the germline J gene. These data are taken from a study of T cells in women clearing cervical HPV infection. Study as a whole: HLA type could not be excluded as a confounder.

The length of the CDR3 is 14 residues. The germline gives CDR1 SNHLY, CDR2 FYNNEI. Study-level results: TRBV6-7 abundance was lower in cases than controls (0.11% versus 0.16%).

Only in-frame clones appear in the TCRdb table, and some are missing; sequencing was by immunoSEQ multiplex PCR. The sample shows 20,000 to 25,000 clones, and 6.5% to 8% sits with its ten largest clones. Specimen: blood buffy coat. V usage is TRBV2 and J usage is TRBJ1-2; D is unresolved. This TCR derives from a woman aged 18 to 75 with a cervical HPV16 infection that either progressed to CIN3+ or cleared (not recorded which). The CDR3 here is CASRTSVLYNDYTF. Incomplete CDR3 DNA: TGTGCCAGCAGGACTAGCGTTTTATACAATGAC.